Shown below are 13 T cell receptor beta chains from a single sample sequenced in a study of CD8 T cells in ankylosing spondylitis (TCRdb year 2017). Library method: 5' RACE. The reads were generated on an Illumina HiSeq 2500. Clones were called with MiXCR by TCRdb after fastp trimmed the public reads at Q25, and only in-frame beta chains were retained. All rows with the same CDR3 protein become a single entry with the most common DNA and genes. For this sample there are roughly 220,000 distinct CDR3 sequences; more than 9% appear just once. Clones ranked in the top ten supply around a fifth of the sample. Material for sequencing was blood, either unsorted or a sorted T cell fraction (not recorded which). The receptors here all came from a male donor with ankylosing spondylitis or in good health (not recorded which).

This clonotype was detected only a few times. The chain links TRBV7-9 to TRBJ2-3, with D tentatively TRBD2 (6 bases). The germline V gene has CDR1 SEHNR and CDR2 FQNEAQ (reference sequence). This CDR3 has 15 residues. The V gene lost 0 bases and the J gene lost 1 base, with 8 bases spanning the gap. This chain's CDR3 is CASSLAEGGTDTQYF. CDR3 DNA: TGTGCCAGCAGCTTAGCGGAGGGAGGCACAGATACGCAGTATTTT.

This clonotype was picked up a small number of times. The chain combines TRBV12-3 or TRBV12-4 with TRBJ2-3, with D possibly TRBD2 on 5 matching bases. Deletions cut 4 bases from V and 3 bases from J, with 11 bases between. CDR3 length equals 14 residues. This chain's CDR3 is CASSSLRGTDTQYF. The CDR3 DNA is TGTGCCAGCAGTTCGCTCCGGGGTACAGATACGCAGTATTTT.

This clonotype was seen only a few times. The J gene is TRBJ2-7, the V gene TRBV7-9; 8 nucleotides align to TRBD1. CDR3 size: 14 residues. The germline gives CDR1 SEHNR, CDR2 FQNEAQ (reference sequence). Trimming cost V 5 bases and J 3 bases; bases outside gene matches: 6. CDR3 DNA sequence: TGTGCCAGCAGCCTGACAGGGGCGGACTACGAGCAGTACTTC. Its translation is CASSLTGADYEQYF.

This clonotype was seen many times. J is TRBJ2-2 and V is TRBV20-1; the match to TRBD1 covers 9 bases. In germline, CDR1 is DFQATT, CDR2 SNEGSKA (reference sequence). With V trimmed by 3 bases and J by 6 bases, 8 bases remained unmatched. The CDR3 has 15 amino acids. CDR3 loop: CSARFPGQGSGELFF. The CDR3 DNA is TGCAGTGCTAGGTTTCCGGGACAGGGTTCCGGGGAGCTGTTTTTT.

At least ten counts were recorded for this clonotype. The chain uses TRBV7-3 and TRBJ2-1, with D possibly being TRBD2 (6 bases). Per the germline V gene, CDR1 is SGHTA and CDR2 is FQGTGA. Trimming left V 4 bases short and J 0 bases short, with 13 bases between. This CDR3 contains 16 residues. This chain's CDR3 is CASSYRRANSYNEQFF. The CDR3 nucleotides are TGTGCCAGCAGCTATCGGAGGGCAAACTCCTACAATGAGCAGTTCTTC.

This clonotype has at least ten counts. DNA of the CDR3: TGTGCCAGCAGTCAGAAACTAGAGTGGGGCGGATCGACAGATACGCAGTATTTT. Translated: CASSQKLEWGGSTDTQYF. The chain carries TRBV11-2 and TRBJ2-3, with D perhaps matching TRBD1 or TRBD2 (5 bases each). From germline, CDR1 is SGHAT and CDR2 FQNNGV. The CDR3 is made up of 18 amino acids. Trimming pared 6 bases from V and 3 bases from J, leaving 25 bases between.

There are many counts of this clonotype. The chain joins TRBV3-1 to TRBJ2-1; 8 bases match TRBD1. Germline V gene sequence: CDR1 LGHDT, CDR2 YNNKEL (reference sequence). CDR3 size: 15 residues. V trimming: 3 bases; J trimming: 6 bases; junction bases outside the gene matches: 7. CDR3 DNA sequence: TGTGCCAGCAGCCACCTGGACAGGGTGGGCAATGAGCAGTTCTTC. Translated, it gives CASSHLDRVGNEQFF.

This clonotype was seen only once. One base away lies a much larger clone, so this may be a sequencing read error. CDR3 loop: CAGSAGSDWSLYF. In DNA form, the CDR3 reads TGTGCCGGCAGCGCCGGATCAGATTGGAGTCTGTACTTC. The chain links TRBV9 to TRBJ2-7; unclear D gene. Per the germline V gene, CDR1 is SGDLS and CDR2 is YYNGEE. The CDR3 runs 13 residues.

Only a few counts were recorded for this clonotype. CDR3 loop: CASSAMAGGYNEQFF. CDR3 DNA sequence: TGTGCCAGCAGTGCGATGGCGGGGGGGTACAATGAGCAGTTCTTC. V usage is TRBV6-4 and J usage is TRBJ2-1; TRBD2 aligns across 9 bases. The junction had 5 bases not matched to a gene; V was cut back by 4 bases and J by 4 bases. The germline CDR1 and CDR2 sequences are MRHNA and SNTAGT. This CDR3 spans 15 amino acids.

This clonotype was recorded many times. The rearrangement uses TRBV12-3 or TRBV12-4 and TRBJ2-1, with TRBD2 matching over 13 bases. The J segment lost 6 bases and the V segment lost 5 bases, leaving 4 bases of the junction unmatched. This CDR3 spans 15 amino acids. CDR3 loop: CASSPGLAGANEQFF. The CDR3 DNA reads as TGTGCCAGCAGTCCTGGACTAGCGGGAGCCAATGAGCAGTTCTTC.

In its sample, this clonotype was seen many times. The chain combines TRBV29-1 with TRBJ2-1; no reliable D call. This CDR3 contains 15 residues. The germline CDR1 and CDR2 sequences are SQVTM and ANQGSEA. V lost 5 bases, J lost 0 bases, and 14 bases lay in between. In nucleotides, the CDR3 is TGCAGCGTTATAGGCTCGGAACACTCCTACAATGAGCAGTTCTTC. Protein sequence: CSVIGSEHSYNEQFF.

This clonotype was found a few times. The genes are TRBV7-3 and TRBJ2-1; 7 nucleotides align to TRBD2. Per the germline V gene, CDR1 is SGHTA and CDR2 is FQGTGA. The CDR3 is 14 amino acids. The V segment lost 5 bases and the J segment 8 bases; nucleotides outside the gene matches: 9. For the CDR3, the DNA is TGTGCCAGCAGCCCGCTAACGGGGGGAGATGAGCAGTTCTTC. This translates into CASSPLTGGDEQFF.

The chain uses TRBV7-8 and TRBJ2-1; D not resolved. Looked up from germline, CDR1 is SGHVS and CDR2 is FQNEAQ. CDR3 length: 13 amino acids. Trimming removed 0 bases at V and 13 bases at J, with 13 bases between. For the CDR3, the DNA is TGTGCCAGCAGCTTAGCGCAGGCGATCTACCAGTTCTTC. It codes for CASSLAQAIYQFF.